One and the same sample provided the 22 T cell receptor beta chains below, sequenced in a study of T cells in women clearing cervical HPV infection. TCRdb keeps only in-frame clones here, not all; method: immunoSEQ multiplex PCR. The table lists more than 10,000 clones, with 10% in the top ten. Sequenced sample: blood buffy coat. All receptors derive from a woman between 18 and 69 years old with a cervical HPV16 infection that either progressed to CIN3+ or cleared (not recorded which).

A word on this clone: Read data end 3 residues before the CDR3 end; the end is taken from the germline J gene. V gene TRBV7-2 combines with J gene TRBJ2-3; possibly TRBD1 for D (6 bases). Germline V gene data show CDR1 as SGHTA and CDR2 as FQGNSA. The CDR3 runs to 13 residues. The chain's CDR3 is CASSLKGVKTQYF. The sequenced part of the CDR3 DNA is TGTGCCAGCAGCTTAAAGGGGGTGAAGACG. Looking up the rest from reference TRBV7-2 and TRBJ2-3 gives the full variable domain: GAGVSQSPSNKVTEKGKDVELRCDPISGHTALYWYRQSLGQGLEFLIYFQGNSAPDKSGLPSDRFSAERTGGSVSTLTIQRTQQEDSAVYLCASSLKGVKTQYFGPGTRLTVL.

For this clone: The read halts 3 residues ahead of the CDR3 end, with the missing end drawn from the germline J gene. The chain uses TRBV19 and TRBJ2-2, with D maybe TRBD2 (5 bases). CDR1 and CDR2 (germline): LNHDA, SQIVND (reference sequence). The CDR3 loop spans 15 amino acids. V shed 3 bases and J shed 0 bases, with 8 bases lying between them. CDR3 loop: CASSIGVPNTGELFF. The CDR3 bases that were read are TGTGCCAGTAGTATCGGGGTCCCGAACACCGGGGAG.

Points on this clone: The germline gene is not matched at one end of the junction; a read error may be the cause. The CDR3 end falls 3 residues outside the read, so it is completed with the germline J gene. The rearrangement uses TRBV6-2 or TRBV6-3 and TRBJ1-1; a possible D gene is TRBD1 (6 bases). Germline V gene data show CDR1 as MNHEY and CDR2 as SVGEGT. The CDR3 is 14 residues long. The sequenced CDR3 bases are TGTACCAGCCTCTTTTGGGGGGGGCACCCTGAA. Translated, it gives CTSLFWGGHPE. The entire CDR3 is CTSLFWGGHPEAFF.

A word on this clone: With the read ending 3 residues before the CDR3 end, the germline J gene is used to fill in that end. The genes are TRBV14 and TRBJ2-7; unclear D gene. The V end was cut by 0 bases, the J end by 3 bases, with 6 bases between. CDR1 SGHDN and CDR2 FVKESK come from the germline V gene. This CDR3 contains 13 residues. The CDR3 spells CASSQDSGYEQYF. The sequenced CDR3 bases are TGTGCCAGCAGCCAAGACTCCGGCTACGAG. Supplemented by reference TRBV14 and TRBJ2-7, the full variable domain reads EAGVTQFPSHSVIEKGQTVTLRCDPISGHDNLYWYRRVMGKEIKFLLHFVKESKQDESGMPNNRFLAERTGGTYSTLKVQPAELEDSGVYFCASSQDSGYEQYFGPGTRLTVT.

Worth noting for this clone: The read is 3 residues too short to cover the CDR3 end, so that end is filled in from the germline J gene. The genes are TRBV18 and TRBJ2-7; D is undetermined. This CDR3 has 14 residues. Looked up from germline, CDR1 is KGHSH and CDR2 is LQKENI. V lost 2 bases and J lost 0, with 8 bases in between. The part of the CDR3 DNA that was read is TGTGCCAGCTCACCAGGAGCGAGCTCCTACGAG. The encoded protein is CASSPGASSYE. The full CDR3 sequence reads CASSPGASSYEQYF.

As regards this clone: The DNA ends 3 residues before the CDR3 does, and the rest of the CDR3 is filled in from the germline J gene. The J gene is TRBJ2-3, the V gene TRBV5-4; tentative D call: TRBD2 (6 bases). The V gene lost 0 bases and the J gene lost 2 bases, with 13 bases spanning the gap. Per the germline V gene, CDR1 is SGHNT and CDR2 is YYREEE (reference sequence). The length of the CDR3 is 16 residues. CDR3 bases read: TGTGCCAGCAGCTTGGCGAGCGGGCGACCCACAGATACG. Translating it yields CASSLASGRPTDT. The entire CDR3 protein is CASSLASGRPTDTQYF.

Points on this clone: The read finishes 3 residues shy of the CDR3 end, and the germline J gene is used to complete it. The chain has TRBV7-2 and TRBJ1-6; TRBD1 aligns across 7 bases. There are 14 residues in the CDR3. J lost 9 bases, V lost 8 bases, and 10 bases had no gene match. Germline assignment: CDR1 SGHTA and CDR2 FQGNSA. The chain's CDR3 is CASGRGTGVSPLHF. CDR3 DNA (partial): TGTGCCAGCGGAAGGGGCACAGGGGTTTCACCC.

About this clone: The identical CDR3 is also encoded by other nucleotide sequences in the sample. CDR3 bases read: TGTGCCAGCAGCCCCGGGTACAATGAG. This sequence encodes CASSPGYNE. The whole CDR3 region reads CASSPGYNEQFF. The rearrangement uses TRBV7-9 and TRBJ2-1, with D hard to call. The read ends 3 residues before the CDR3 terminus; that terminus is restored from the germline J gene. Trimming removed 5 bases from V and 4 bases from J, with 6 bases in between. The germline V gene encodes CDR1 SEHNR and CDR2 FQNEAQ (reference sequence). The CDR3 has 12 amino acids. The whole variable domain, remainder taken from reference TRBV7-9 and TRBJ2-1, is DTGVSQNPRHKITKRGQNVTFRCDPISEHNRLYWYRQTLGQGPEFLTYFQNEAQLEKSRLLSDRFSAERPKGSFSTLEIQRTEQGDSAMYLCASSPGYNEQFFGPGTRLTVL.

The CDR3 sequence: CASSFETSGFQETQYF. CDR3 bases read: TGCGCCAGCAGCTTCGAGACTAGCGGTTTCCAAGAGACG. The chain combines TRBV5-1 with TRBJ2-3; 9 bases map to TRBD2. The read gets to within 3 residues of the CDR3 end, and the germline J gene fills in the rest. The CDR3 has 16 residues. Germline V gene sequence: CDR1 SGHRS, CDR2 YFSETQ. The variable domain in full, with the rest retrieved from reference TRBV5-1 and TRBJ2-3, is KAGVTQTPRYLIKTRGQQVTLSCSPISGHRSVSWYQQTPGQGLQFLFEYFSETQRNKGNFPGRFSGRQFSNSRSEMNVSTLELGDSALYLCASSFETSGFQETQYFGPGTRLTVL.

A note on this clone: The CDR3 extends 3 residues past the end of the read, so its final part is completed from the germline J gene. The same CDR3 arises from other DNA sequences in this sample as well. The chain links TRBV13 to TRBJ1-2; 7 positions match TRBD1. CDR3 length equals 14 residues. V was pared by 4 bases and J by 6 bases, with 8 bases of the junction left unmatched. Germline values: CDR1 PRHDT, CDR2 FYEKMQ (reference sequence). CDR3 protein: CASSSPTGVHGYTF. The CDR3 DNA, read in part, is TGTGCCAGCAGCTCCCCAACAGGGGTGCATGGC.

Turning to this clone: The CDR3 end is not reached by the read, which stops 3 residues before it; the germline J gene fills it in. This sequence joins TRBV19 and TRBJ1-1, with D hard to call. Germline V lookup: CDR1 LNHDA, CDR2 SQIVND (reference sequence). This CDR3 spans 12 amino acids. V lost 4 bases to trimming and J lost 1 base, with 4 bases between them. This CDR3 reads CASSTGNTEAFF. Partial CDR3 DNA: TGTGCCAGTAGTACAGGGAACACTGAA.

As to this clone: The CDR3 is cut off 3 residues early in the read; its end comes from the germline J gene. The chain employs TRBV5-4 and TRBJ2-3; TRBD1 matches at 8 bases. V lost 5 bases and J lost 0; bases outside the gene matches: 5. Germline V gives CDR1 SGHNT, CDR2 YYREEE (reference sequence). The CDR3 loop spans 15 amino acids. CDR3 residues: CASSAGQGSTDTQYF. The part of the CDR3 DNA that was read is TGTGCCAGCAGTGCAGGACAGGGCAGCACAGATACG.

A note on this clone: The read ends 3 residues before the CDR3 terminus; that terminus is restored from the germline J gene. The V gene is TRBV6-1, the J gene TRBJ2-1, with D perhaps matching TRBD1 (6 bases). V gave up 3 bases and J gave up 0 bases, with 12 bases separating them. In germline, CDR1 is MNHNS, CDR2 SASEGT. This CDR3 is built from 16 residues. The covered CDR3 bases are TGTGCCAGCAGTGATTTGATAGGGGGCTCCTACAATGAG. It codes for CASSDLIGGSYNE. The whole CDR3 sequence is CASSDLIGGSYNEQFF.

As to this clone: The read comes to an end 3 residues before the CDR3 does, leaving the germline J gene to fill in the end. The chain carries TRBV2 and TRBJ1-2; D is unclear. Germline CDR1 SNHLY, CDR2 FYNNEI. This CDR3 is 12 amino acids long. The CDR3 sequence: CASSVSTDTYTF. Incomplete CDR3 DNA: TGTGCCAGCAGTGTTAGTACAGATACC.

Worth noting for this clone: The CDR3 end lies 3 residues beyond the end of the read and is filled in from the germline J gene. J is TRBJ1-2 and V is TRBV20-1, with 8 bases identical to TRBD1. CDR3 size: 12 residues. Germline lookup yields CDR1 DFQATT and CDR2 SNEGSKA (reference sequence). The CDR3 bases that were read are TGCAGTGCAAAGGACAGGGTAAGGGGT. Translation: CSAKDRVRG. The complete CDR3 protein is CSAKDRVRGYTF.

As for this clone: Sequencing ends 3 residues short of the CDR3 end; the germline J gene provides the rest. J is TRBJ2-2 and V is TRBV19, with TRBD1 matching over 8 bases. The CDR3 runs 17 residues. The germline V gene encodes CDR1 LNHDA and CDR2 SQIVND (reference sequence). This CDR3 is CASSPGQAVSGANVLFF. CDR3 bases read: TGTGCCAGTTCTCCGGGACAGGCCGTATCTGGGGCCAACGTG.

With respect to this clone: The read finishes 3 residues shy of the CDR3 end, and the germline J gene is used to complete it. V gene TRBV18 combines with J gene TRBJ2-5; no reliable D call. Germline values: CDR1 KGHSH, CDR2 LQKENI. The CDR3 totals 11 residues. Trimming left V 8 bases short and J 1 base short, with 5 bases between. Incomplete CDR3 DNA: TGTGCCAGCGCGCCCCAAGAGACC. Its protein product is CASAPQET. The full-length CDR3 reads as CASAPQETQYF. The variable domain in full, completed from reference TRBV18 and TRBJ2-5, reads NAGVMQNPRHLVRRRGQEARLRCSPMKGHSHVYWYRQLPEEGLKFMVYLQKENIIDESGMPKERFSAEFPKEGPSILRIQQVVRGDSAAYFCASAPQETQYFGPGTRLLVL.

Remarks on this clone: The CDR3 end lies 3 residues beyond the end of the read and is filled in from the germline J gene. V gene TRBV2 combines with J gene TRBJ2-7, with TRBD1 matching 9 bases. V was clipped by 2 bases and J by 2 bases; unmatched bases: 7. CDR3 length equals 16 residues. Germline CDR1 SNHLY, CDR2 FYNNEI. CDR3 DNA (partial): TGTGCCAGCAGTGAAACGTTGGGACAGGGCACCTACGAG. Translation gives CASSETLGQGTYE. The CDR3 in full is CASSETLGQGTYEQYF. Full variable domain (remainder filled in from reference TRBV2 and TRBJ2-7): EPEVTQTPSHQVTQMGQEVILRCVPISNHLYFYWYRQILGQKVEFLVSFYNNEISEKSEIFDDQFSVERPDGSNFTLKIRSTKLEDSAMYFCASSETLGQGTYEQYFGPGTRLTVT.

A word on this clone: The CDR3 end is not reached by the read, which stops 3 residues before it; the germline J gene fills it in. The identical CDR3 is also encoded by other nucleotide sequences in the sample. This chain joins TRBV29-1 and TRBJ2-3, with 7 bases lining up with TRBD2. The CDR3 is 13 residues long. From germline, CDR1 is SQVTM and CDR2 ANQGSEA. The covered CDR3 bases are TGCAGCGTTGGGGGGGGAGCCAATCAACCG. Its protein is CSVGGGANQP. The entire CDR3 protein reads CSVGGGANQPQYF.

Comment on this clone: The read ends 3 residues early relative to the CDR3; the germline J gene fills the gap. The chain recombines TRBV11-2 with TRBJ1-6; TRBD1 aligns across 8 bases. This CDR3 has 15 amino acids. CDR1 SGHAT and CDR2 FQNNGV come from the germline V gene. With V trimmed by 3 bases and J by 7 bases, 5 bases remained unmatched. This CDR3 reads CASSFSGQENSPLHF. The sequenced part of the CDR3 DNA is TGTGCCAGCAGCTTTTCGGGACAGGAAAATTCACCC.

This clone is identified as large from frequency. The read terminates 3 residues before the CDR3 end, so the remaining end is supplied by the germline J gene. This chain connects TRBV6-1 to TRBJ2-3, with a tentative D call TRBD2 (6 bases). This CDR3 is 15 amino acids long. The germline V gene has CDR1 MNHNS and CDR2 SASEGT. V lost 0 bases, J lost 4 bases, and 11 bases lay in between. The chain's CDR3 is CASSEAVSGPDTQYF. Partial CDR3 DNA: TGTGCCAGCAGTGAAGCGGTTAGCGGCCCAGATACG.

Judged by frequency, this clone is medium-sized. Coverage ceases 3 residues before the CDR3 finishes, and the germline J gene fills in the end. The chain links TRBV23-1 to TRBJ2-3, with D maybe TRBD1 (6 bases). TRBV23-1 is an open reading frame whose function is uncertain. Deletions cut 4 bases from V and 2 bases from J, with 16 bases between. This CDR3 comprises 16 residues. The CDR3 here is CASSRRQGSYTDTQYF. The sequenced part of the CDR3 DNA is TGCGCCAGCAGTCGGCGGCAGGGGAGTTACACAGATACG.